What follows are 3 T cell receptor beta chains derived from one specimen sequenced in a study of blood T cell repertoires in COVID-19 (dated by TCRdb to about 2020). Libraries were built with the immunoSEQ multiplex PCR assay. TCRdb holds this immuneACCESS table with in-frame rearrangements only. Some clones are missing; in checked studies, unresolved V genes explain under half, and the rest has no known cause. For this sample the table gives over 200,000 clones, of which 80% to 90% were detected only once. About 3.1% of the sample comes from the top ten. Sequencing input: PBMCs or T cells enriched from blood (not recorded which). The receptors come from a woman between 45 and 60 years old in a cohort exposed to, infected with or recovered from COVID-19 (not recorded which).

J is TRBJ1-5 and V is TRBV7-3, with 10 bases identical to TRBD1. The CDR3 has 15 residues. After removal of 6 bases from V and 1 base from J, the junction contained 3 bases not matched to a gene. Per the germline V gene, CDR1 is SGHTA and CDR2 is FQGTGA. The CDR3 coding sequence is TGTGCCAGCAGTACGGGACAGGGGAGCAATCAGCCCCAGCATTTT. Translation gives CASSTGQGSNQPQHF.

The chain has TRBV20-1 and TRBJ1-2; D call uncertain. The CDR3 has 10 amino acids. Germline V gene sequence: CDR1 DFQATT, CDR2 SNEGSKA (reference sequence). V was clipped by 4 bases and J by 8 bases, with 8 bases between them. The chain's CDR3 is CSAIGSGYTF. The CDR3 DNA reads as TGCAGTGCTATCGGGAGCGGCTACACCTTC.

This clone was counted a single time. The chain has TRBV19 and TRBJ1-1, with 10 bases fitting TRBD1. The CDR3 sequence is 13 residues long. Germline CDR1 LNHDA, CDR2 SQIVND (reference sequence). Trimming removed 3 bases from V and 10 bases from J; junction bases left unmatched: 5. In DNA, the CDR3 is TGTGCCAGTAGTATGGGACAGGGGATCCGAGCTTTCTTT. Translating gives CASSMGQGIRAFF.